This T cell receptor (beta chain) was identified during a study of blood T cell repertoires in COVID-19. Study-level background: Spain, Italy and the United States supplied samples that represented acute and convalescent COVID-19. Nucleic acid was either cDNA or gDNA, and it came from T cells, B-cell-depleted T cells, or PBMCs.

Patients from Seattle were sampled longitudinally, starting during active infection. The CDR3 extends over 15 amino acids. After removal of 4 bases from V and 3 bases from J, the junction contained 8 bases not matched to a gene. Per germline, CDR1 LNHDA and CDR2 SQIVND (reference sequence). Study processing details: Reference gene primer amplification in the assay estimated nucleated cell counts. TCRdb's table, derived via immunoSEQ multiplex PCR, lists solely in-frame clones and lacks some. The V and J calls and clone size were taken over from that table, and D and trimming were inferred from the DNA. This sample has around 180,000 clones, with 70% to 85% found just once.

Sequenced: peripheral blood. The sequence derives from a man at least 80 years old with COVID-19, enrolled during active disease. The V call is TRBV19, the J call TRBJ1-2, with 7 bases lining up with TRBD1. The CDR3 region has the DNA TGTGCCAGTAGTAGCCGGGACAGAGAGGACTATGGCTACACCTTC. Encoded protein: CASSSRDREDYGYTF.